Shown below are 18 T cell receptor beta chains from a single sample sequenced in a study of T cells in Graves' hyperthyroidism and ophthalmopathy. RNA transcripts were the template for amplifying TCR beta CDR3 regions. Initially, a first-round RT-PCR of the TCR CDR3 employed the HTBI primer set. One entry per CDR3 protein results from TCRdb running MiXCR on the multiplex PCR reads. Here the sample spans about 210,000 distinct CDR3 sequences, roughly 15% being singletons. Specimen: blood. Receptor source: a man between 45 and 60 years old with Graves' hyperthyroidism.

This clonotype was observed many times. The chain employs TRBV10-3 and TRBJ1-2; no clear D gene. The V end lost 2 bases, the J end lost 8 bases, and 6 bases lay between the germline ends. The CDR3 totals 11 residues. Germline loops: CDR1 ENHRY, CDR2 SYGVKD. The CDR3 DNA reads as TGTGCCATCAGTGAGAACAGAGGCTACACCTTC. It encodes CAISENRGYTF.

V and J are TRBV14 and TRBJ2-7; 12 nucleotides align to TRBD2. Looked up from germline, CDR1 is SGHDN and CDR2 is FVKESK. The J segment lost 9 bases and the V segment lost 4 bases, leaving 10 bases of the junction unmatched. The CDR3 has 15 residues. This CDR3 reads CASSRDPLTSGGQYF. CDR3 sequence (DNA): TGTGCCAGCAGCCGAGACCCACTGACTAGCGGGGGGCAGTACTTC.

This clonotype was seen a handful of times. V and J are TRBV19 and TRBJ1-1, with TRBD1 as a possible D gene (5 bases). The CDR3 is made up of 10 amino acids. Looked up from germline, CDR1 is LNHDA and CDR2 is SQIVND (reference sequence). V was cut by 7 bases and J by 7 bases, with 7 bases left in between. The CDR3 here is CASMGREAFF. In DNA, the CDR3 is TGTGCCAGTATGGGACGTGAAGCTTTCTTT.

This chain connects TRBV30 to TRBJ2-1; 9 bases line up with TRBD2. Germline V gene sequence: CDR1 GTSNPN, CDR2 SVGIG (reference sequence). CDR3 length: 15 residues. Losses at the gene ends were 1 base for V and 1 base for J; bases not matched to a gene: 2. CDR3 DNA: TGTGCCTGGAGTGGGGGACTAGCTTCCTACAATGAGCAGTTCTTC. This sequence encodes CAWSGGLASYNEQFF. Combining the CDR3 with reference TRBV30 and TRBJ2-1 gives the whole variable domain SQTIHQWPATLVQPVGSPLSLECTVEGTSNPNLYWYRQAAGRGLQLLFYSVGIGQISSEVPQNLSASRPQDRQFILSSKKLLLSDSGFYLCAWSGGLASYNEQFFGPGTRLTVL.

V and J are TRBV11-2 and TRBJ2-7; tentative D call: TRBD2 (5 bases). The CDR3 loop spans 15 amino acids. Trimming left V 5 bases short and J 1 base short, with 15 bases between. Germline CDR1 and CDR2: SGHAT and FQNNGV. The CDR3 loop reads CASSRWLSGSYEQYF. The CDR3 bases are TGTGCCAGCAGCCGCTGGTTGAGCGGTTCCTACGAGCAGTACTTC.

Ten or more counts support this clonotype. The J gene is TRBJ2-1, the V gene TRBV19; tentative D call: TRBD2 (6 bases). The germline V gene encodes CDR1 LNHDA and CDR2 SQIVND (reference sequence). The CDR3 spans 15 residues. Trimming removed 6 bases at V and 6 bases at J, with 18 bases between. The CDR3: CASRRQTGTGNEQFF. CDR3 DNA sequence: TGTGCCAGTAGAAGACAGACCGGGACTGGCAATGAGCAGTTCTTC.

This clonotype has more than one count but fewer than ten. The chain combines TRBV4-3 with TRBJ1-2, with 9 bases that match TRBD1. The CDR3 totals 14 residues. Germline CDR1 reads LGHNA; CDR2 reads YSLEER. The V gene end was trimmed by 1 base and the J gene end by 4 bases; junction bases not matched to a gene: 1. CDR3 in DNA: TGCGCCAGCAGCCAAGGGACAGGGGCCTATGGCTACACCTTC. Translation gives CASSQGTGAYGYTF.

This clonotype was found many times. This chain's CDR3 is CASSFSGNEPQHF. CDR3 DNA: TGTGCCAGCAGTTTCTCTGGGAATGAGCCCCAGCATTTT. The chain is built from TRBV12-3 or TRBV12-4 and TRBJ1-5; D remains ambiguous. Trimming pared 3 bases from V and 8 bases from J, leaving 11 bases between. The CDR3 sequence is 13 residues long.

CDR3 amino acids: CASSQGGLPTGELFF. The CDR3 DNA reads TGTGCCAGCAGCCAAGGGGGCCTCCCCACCGGGGAGCTGTTTTTT. The V and J genes are TRBV3-1 and TRBJ2-2, with D perhaps matching TRBD1 (5 bases). The V gene's germline CDR1 is LGHDT and CDR2 YNNKEL (reference sequence). Trimming shortened V by 1 base and J by 4 bases, and 10 bases separated the two germline ends. This CDR3 is built from 15 residues.

V gene TRBV7-3 combines with J gene TRBJ2-5; 7 bases agree with TRBD2. CDR1 and CDR2 from the germline V gene are SGHTA and FQGTGA. The junction had 2 bases not matched to a gene; V was cut back by 6 bases and J by 1 base. This CDR3 has 13 residues. CDR3 protein: CASSGGGQETQYF. CDR3 DNA: TGTGCCAGCAGTGGCGGGGGCCAAGAGACCCAGTACTTC.

In its sample, this clonotype was seen many times. Here the CDR3 reads CASSRPGLAGWNQETQYF. The CDR3 nucleotides are TGTGCCAGCAGTAGACCGGGACTAGCGGGGTGGAACCAAGAGACCCAGTACTTC. The V call is TRBV28, the J call TRBJ2-5, with TRBD2 matching over 13 bases. V lost 5 bases to trimming and J lost 0 bases; unmatched junction nucleotides: 9. The CDR3 is 18 amino acids. The germline CDR1 and CDR2 sequences are MDHEN and SYDVKM.

On this clonotype itself: Given a much more abundant clone one base away, this may be a read error. The chain links TRBV20-1 to TRBJ2-1, with D perhaps matching TRBD1 (5 bases). The J call could be wrong; TRBJ2-7 is a better fit for the DNA end. This CDR3 has 15 amino acids. Germline CDR1 DFQATT, CDR2 SNEGSKA (reference sequence). The DNA of the CDR3 is TGCAGTGCTACTAACAGGAGAACCTCCTACAATGAGCAGTACTTC. This sequence encodes CSATNRRTSYNEQYF.

In regard to this clonotype: This may come from a read error, since a much larger clone is one base off. The chain carries TRBV10-3 and TRBJ2-7; 9 bases align to TRBD2. CDR3 length equals 14 residues. Germline-derived CDR1 and CDR2 are ENHRY and SYGVKD. The CDR3 reads CAISAAGGIYGQYF. CDR3 nucleotide sequence: TGTGCCATCAGTGCTGCGGGGGGGATCTACGGGCAGTACTTC.

This clonotype was observed many times. This chain uses TRBV20-1 with TRBJ1-2; D gene unclear. From germline, CDR1 is DFQATT and CDR2 SNEGSKA (reference sequence). The CDR3 runs to 11 residues. The CDR3 protein is CRVGRDYGYTF. The CDR3 DNA is TGCAGAGTGGGTAGGGACTATGGCTACACCTTC.

This clonotype was detected ten times or more. The V call is TRBV20-1, the J call TRBJ2-3, with a tentative D call TRBD1 (6 bases). Germline V gene lookup returns CDR1 DFQATT and CDR2 SNEGSKA (reference sequence). Trimming took 5 bases from V and 6 from J, leaving 21 bases between them. The CDR3 runs to 15 residues. The CDR3 region is CSAGEQGIGADTQYF. CDR3 nucleotide sequence: TGCAGTGCTGGGGAACAGGGAATAGGAGCTGATACGCAGTATTTT.

This clonotype was detected many times. The CDR3: CASSPTRDTDTQYF. CDR3 DNA: TGTGCCAGCAGTCCGACTCGGGACACAGATACGCAGTATTTT. The genes are TRBV6-2 or TRBV6-3 and TRBJ2-3, with TRBD2 as a possible D gene (5 bases). The germline gives CDR1 MNHEY, CDR2 SVGEGT. The CDR3 has 14 residues. Trimming took off 5 bases at V and 2 bases at J, with 11 bases between the two ends.

This chain links TRBV20-1 with TRBJ1-4; D is undetermined. CDR1 is DFQATT and CDR2 is SNEGSKA in the germline V gene (reference sequence). The germline V and J ends were trimmed by 6 bases and 2 bases, with 10 bases remaining between them. The CDR3 has 13 residues. For the CDR3, the DNA is TGCAGTGCCCCGGAATTGACTAATGAAAAACTGTTTTTT. This gives the protein CSAPELTNEKLFF.

CDR3 bases: TGCGCCAGTCGACCGCAAGGACTAGCGGGAATCTATGAGCAGTTCTTC. This encodes CASRPQGLAGIYEQFF. V usage is TRBV4-1 and J usage is TRBJ2-1, with 12 bases matching TRBD2. Germline CDR1 reads MGHRA; CDR2 reads YSYEKL. With V trimmed by 9 bases and J by 8 bases, 14 bases remained unmatched. CDR3 length: 16 residues.